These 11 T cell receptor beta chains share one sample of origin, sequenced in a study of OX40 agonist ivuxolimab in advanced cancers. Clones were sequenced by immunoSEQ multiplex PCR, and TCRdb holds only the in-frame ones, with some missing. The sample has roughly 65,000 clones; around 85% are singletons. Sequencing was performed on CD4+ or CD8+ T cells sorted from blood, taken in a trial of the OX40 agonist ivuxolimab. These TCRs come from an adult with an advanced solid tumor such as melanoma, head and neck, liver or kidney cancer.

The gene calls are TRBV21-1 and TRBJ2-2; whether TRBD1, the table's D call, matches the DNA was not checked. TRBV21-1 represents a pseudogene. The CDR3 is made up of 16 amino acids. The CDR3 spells CASSKAGVVRTGELFF. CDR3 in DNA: TGTGCCAGCAGCAAAGCAGGGGTAGTGCGGACCGGGGAGCTGTTTTTT.

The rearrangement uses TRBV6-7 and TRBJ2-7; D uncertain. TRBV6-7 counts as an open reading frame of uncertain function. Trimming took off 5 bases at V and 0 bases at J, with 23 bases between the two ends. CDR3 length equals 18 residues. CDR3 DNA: TGTGCCAGCAGTCACCCCCCCCGGGCCGAATCACGCTCCTACGAGCAGTACTTC. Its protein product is CASSHPPRAESRSYEQYF.

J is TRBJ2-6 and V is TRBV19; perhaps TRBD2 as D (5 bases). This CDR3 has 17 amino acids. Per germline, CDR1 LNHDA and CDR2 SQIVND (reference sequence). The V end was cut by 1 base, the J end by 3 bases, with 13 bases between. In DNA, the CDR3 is TGTGCCAGTAGTATAGTGGCCACCGAGGGTGGGGCCAACGTCCTGACTTTC. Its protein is CASSIVATEGGANVLTF.

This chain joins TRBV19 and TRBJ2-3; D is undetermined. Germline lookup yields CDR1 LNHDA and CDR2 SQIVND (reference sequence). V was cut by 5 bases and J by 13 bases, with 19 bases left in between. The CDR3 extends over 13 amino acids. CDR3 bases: TGTGCCAGTAGTCCAAGCCAAGACCAAATAGAGTATTTT. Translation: CASSPSQDQIEYF.

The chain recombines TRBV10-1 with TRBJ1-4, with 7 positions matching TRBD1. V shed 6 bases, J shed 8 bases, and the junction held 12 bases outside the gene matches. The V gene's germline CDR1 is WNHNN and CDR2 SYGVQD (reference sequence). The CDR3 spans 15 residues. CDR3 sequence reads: CASSPTGQAHEKLFF. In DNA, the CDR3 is TGCGCCAGCAGCCCTACCGGACAGGCCCACGAAAAACTGTTTTTT.

The CDR3: CASSQVAGGLGELFF. For the CDR3, the DNA is TGTGCCAGCAGCCAAGTAGCGGGAGGGCTCGGGGAGCTGTTTTTT. V gene TRBV14 combines with J gene TRBJ2-2; 11 bases map to TRBD2. This CDR3 is 15 amino acids long. CDR1 and CDR2 from the germline V gene are SGHDN and FVKESK. V lost 1 base, J lost 7 bases, and 2 bases stayed unmatched.

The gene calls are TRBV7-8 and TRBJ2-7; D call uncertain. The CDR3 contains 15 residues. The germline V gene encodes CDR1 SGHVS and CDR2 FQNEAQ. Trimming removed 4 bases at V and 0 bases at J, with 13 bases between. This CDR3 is CASSSIPGSSYEQYF. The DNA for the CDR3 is TGTGCCAGCAGCTCGATTCCGGGTAGCTCCTACGAGCAGTACTTC.

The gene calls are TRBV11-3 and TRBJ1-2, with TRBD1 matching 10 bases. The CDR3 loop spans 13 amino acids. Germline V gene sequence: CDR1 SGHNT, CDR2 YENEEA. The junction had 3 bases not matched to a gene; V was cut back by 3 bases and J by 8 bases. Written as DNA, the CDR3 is TGTGCCAGCAGCTTGGGGACAGGGGAAGGCTACACCTTC. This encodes CASSLGTGEGYTF. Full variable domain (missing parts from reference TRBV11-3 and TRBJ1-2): EAGVVQSPRYKIIEKKQPVAFWCNPISGHNTLYWYLQNLGQGPELLIRYENEEAVDDSQLPKDRFSAERLKGVDSTLKIQPAELGDSAVYLCASSLGTGEGYTFGSGTRLTVV.

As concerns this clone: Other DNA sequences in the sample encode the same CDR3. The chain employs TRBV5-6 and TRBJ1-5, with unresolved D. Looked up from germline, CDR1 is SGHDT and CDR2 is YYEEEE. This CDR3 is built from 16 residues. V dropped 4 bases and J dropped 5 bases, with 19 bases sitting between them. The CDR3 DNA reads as TGTGCCAGCAGCGCTTCCTGGTCGGGGTCGTATCAGCCCCAGCATTTT. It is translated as CASSASWSGSYQPQHF.

Here the CDR3 DNA reads TGTGCCTGGAAGGGGGGCTCTAGCGGGAGGGCCTTTGAGCAGTTCTTC. It translates to CAWKGGSSGRAFEQFF. This chain joins TRBV30 and TRBJ2-1; 12 positions match TRBD2. Germline V lookup: CDR1 GTSNPN, CDR2 SVGIG (reference sequence). J gave up 9 bases and V 4 bases, and 13 bases lay outside the gene matches. This CDR3 spans 16 amino acids.

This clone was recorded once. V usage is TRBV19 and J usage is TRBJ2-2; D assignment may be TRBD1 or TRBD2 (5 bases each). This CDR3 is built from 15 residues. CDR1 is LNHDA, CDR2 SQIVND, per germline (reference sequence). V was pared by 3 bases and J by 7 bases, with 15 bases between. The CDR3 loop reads CASSIWGSIGGELFF. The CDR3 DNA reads TGTGCCAGTAGTATTTGGGGGAGTATTGGCGGGGAGCTGTTTTTT.